A single sample is the source of the 27 T cell receptor beta chains below, sequenced in a study of T cell repertoires in cytomegalovirus infection. Antigen specificity for these receptors is unknown. A single record per CDR3 protein comes from TCRdb applying MiXCR to the reads. The sample consists of 160,000 or so distinct CDR3 sequences, less than 25% of them appearing once. The sequencing here drew on CD8+ T cells from cultured PBMCs, taken from culture after CMV antigen stimulation. The origin of the receptors is a human donor in good health (CMV status not recorded). Some clones in this sample may be carry-over from other donors' samples.

The chain has TRBV6-1 and TRBJ2-7; 8 bases match TRBD1. Germline lookup yields CDR1 MNHNS and CDR2 SASEGT. After removal of 8 bases from V and 3 bases from J, the junction contained 9 bases not matched to a gene. This CDR3 region has 14 residues. DNA of the CDR3: TGTGCCAGCCGTTGGGGACAGGAGGACTACGAGCAGTACTTC. Translated, it gives CASRWGQEDYEQYF.

This clonotype turned up a few times. V usage is TRBV7-2 and J usage is TRBJ2-6; the match to TRBD1 covers 11 bases. The V and J ends lost 5 bases and 3 bases, in that order; junction bases with no gene match: 6. Germline V CDR1 and CDR2: SGHTA, FQGNSA. The length of the CDR3 is 17 residues. The CDR3, as DNA: TGTGCCAGCAGCCCCCGGACAGGGGGCTATGGGGCCAACGTCCTGACTTTC. It translates to CASSPRTGGYGANVLTF. Full variable domain (rest looked up from reference TRBV7-2 and TRBJ2-6): GAGVSQSPSNKVTEKGKDVELRCDPISGHTALYWYRQSLGQGLEFLIYFQGNSAPDKSGLPSDRFSAERTGGSVSTLTIQRTQQEDSAVYLCASSPRTGGYGANVLTFGAGSRLTVL.

This clonotype occurred a few times. V and J are TRBV4-1 and TRBJ2-1, with D possibly being TRBD2 (6 bases). V was clipped by 3 bases and J by 8 bases, with 17 bases between them. Germline-derived CDR1 and CDR2 are MGHRA and YSYEKL. The CDR3 totals 15 residues. CDR3 sequence: CASSHQISTRDEQFF. CDR3 bases: TGCGCCAGCAGCCACCAAATCTCGACTAGAGATGAGCAGTTCTTC.

A few counts support this clonotype. This chain connects TRBV7-8 to TRBJ2-3; the match to TRBD2 covers 7 bases. The CDR3 contains 14 residues. Germline CDR1 reads SGHVS; CDR2 reads FQNEAQ. With 10 bases clipped from V and 1 base from J, the junction kept 8 bases outside the gene matches. The CDR3 coding sequence is TGTGCCATCCAGAGACTAGCAGGCACAGATACGCAGTATTTT. This translates into CAIQRLAGTDTQYF.

This sequence joins TRBV6-1 and TRBJ1-5; a possible D gene is TRBD1 (6 bases). The germline V gene encodes CDR1 MNHNS and CDR2 SASEGT. The V end lost 2 bases, the J end lost 2 bases, and 7 bases lay between the germline ends. The CDR3 contains 14 residues. The CDR3 protein is CASSEWTGNQPQHF. The CDR3 nucleotides read TGTGCCAGCAGTGAATGGACAGGCAATCAGCCCCAGCATTTT.

In this sample, this clonotype turned up a few times. This chain joins TRBV11-1 and TRBJ2-6; possible D gene TRBD1, 5 bases. Germline CDR1 is SGHAT and CDR2 is FQDESV (reference sequence). This CDR3 is 14 amino acids long. V was shortened by 5 bases and J by 1 base, with 6 bases between the two germline ends. The CDR3 nucleotides are TGTGCCAGCAGCCAGGGATCTGGGGCCAACGTCCTGACTTTC. Translated: CASSQGSGANVLTF.

In regard to this clonotype: A much larger clone lies one base from this, so it may be a read error. This chain connects TRBV13 to TRBJ2-2; D unresolved. The CDR3 totals 13 residues. V was trimmed by 1 base and J by 5 bases, leaving 5 bases between them. CDR1 and CDR2 from the germline V gene are PRHDT and FYEKMQ (reference sequence). The CDR3 sequence is CASSLDVTGELFF. The CDR3 DNA sequence: TGTGCCAGCAGCTTAGACGTAACCGGGGAGCTGTTTTTT.

This clonotype was counted only a few times. The chain links TRBV12-3 or TRBV12-4 to TRBJ2-7; 9 nucleotides line up with TRBD1. This CDR3 is built from 16 residues. J gave up 7 bases and V 3 bases, and 13 bases lay outside the gene matches. CDR3 region: CASSFLPLQGAGEQYF. The CDR3 bases are TGTGCCAGCAGTTTCCTTCCCCTACAGGGGGCGGGGGAGCAGTACTTC.

The chain uses TRBV27 and TRBJ2-1; 10 nucleotides line up with TRBD2. Trimming took 4 bases from V and 9 from J; bases not matched to a gene: 6. CDR3 length: 14 amino acids. Germline V gene sequence: CDR1 MNHEY, CDR2 SMNVEV (reference sequence). Here the CDR3 DNA reads TGTGCCAGCAGTTATCCTAGCGGGAGCGGTGAGCAGTTCTTC. Translated, it gives CASSYPSGSGEQFF.

There are a few counts of this clonotype. This rearrangement joins TRBV23-1 to TRBJ1-5; D is possibly TRBD1 (5 bases). TRBV23-1 is marked as an open reading frame, function uncertain. CDR3 length: 18 residues. V dropped 6 bases and J dropped 2 bases, with 23 bases sitting between them. CDR3 amino acids: CASRSKPGGEWGNQPQHF. CDR3 coding DNA: TGCGCCAGCAGATCTAAACCAGGAGGGGAATGGGGCAATCAGCCCCAGCATTTT.

Remarks on this clonotype: Being one base from a much bigger clone, this may be a read error. The chain couples TRBV7-2 to TRBJ2-7; D is uncertain. The CDR3 runs 13 residues. Germline V lookup: CDR1 SGHTA, CDR2 FQGNSA. The chain's CDR3 is CASSLGDAYKQYF. CDR3 nucleotide sequence: TGTGCCAGCAGCTTAGGAGACGCCTACAAGCAGTACTTC.

The rearrangement uses TRBV19 and TRBJ2-1; the match to TRBD1 covers 8 bases. J lost 13 bases, V lost 8 bases, and 7 bases had no gene match. The CDR3 extends over 11 amino acids. Germline lookup yields CDR1 LNHDA and CDR2 SQIVND (reference sequence). CDR3 sequence (DNA): TGTGCCAGTCGCCAGGGGACAGGCCAGTTCTTC. It encodes CASRQGTGQFF.

This clonotype showed up just a few times. V gene TRBV15 combines with J gene TRBJ1-2; 7 bases align to TRBD1. Losses at the gene ends were 3 bases for V and 6 bases for J; bases not matched to a gene: 10. The CDR3 covers 15 residues. In germline, CDR1 is LNHNV, CDR2 YYDKDF (reference sequence). In nucleotides, the CDR3 is TGTGCCACCAGCAGGCCCCGACAGGGAATAGATGGCTACACCTTC. Translating it yields CATSRPRQGIDGYTF. The variable domain in full, with the rest retrieved from reference TRBV15 and TRBJ1-2, is DAMVIQNPRYQVTQFGKPVTLSCSQTLNHNVMYWYQQKSSQAPKLLFHYYDKDFNNEADTPDNFQSRRPNTSFCFLDIRSPGLGDTAMYLCATSRPRQGIDGYTFGSGTRLTVV.

The J gene is TRBJ2-3, the V gene TRBV6-2 or TRBV6-3; D is perhaps TRBD1 (5 bases). This CDR3 region has 16 residues. Germline CDR1 MNHEY, CDR2 SVGEGT. V lost 5 bases, J lost 4 bases, and 19 bases lay in between. The CDR3 reads CASSPRLSGAADTQYF. As DNA, the CDR3 is TGTGCCAGCAGTCCTCGTTTAAGTGGGGCAGCAGATACGCAGTATTTT.

This clonotype was counted between two and nine times. The chain combines TRBV7-2 with TRBJ2-7; tentatively, D is TRBD1 (5 bases). The germline V gene encodes CDR1 SGHTA and CDR2 FQGNSA. This CDR3 is built from 17 residues. V was pared by 5 bases and J by 4 bases, with 24 bases between. In DNA, the CDR3 is TGTGCCAGCAGCCAGACAGTTCGGAGAGTGGGTTCTTACGAGCAGTACTTC. As protein: CASSQTVRRVGSYEQYF.

This clonotype was found a few times. The chain carries TRBV27 and TRBJ1-1, with no clear D. This CDR3 comprises 14 residues. Trimming took off 6 bases at V and 5 bases at J, with 16 bases between the two ends. Per germline, CDR1 MNHEY and CDR2 SMNVEV (reference sequence). CDR3 sequence (DNA): TGTGCCAGCAGAACCTCAGGTCGAGGAACTGAAGCTTTCTTT. Translating gives CASRTSGRGTEAFF.

V gene TRBV12-3 or TRBV12-4 combines with J gene TRBJ1-5; D is ambiguous. V dropped 5 bases and J dropped 0 bases, with 8 bases sitting between them. This CDR3 contains 14 residues. CDR3 residues: CASSPQISNQPQHF. For the CDR3, the DNA is TGTGCCAGCAGTCCTCAGATTAGCAATCAGCCCCAGCATTTT.

The sample holds one count of this clonotype. V gene TRBV7-9 combines with J gene TRBJ2-7, with a possible D match to TRBD1 (5 bases). With 5 bases removed from V and 4 bases from J, the gap between germline ends came to 18 bases. Per the germline V gene, CDR1 is SEHNR and CDR2 is FQNEAQ (reference sequence). This CDR3 is built from 15 residues. CDR3 sequence (DNA): TGTGCCAGCAGCCCATCCACAGGCCCTCCGTACGAGCAGTACTTC. Translating gives CASSPSTGPPYEQYF. Full variable domain (rest looked up from reference TRBV7-9 and TRBJ2-7): DTGVSQNPRHKITKRGQNVTFRCDPISEHNRLYWYRQTLGQGPEFLTYFQNEAQLEKSRLLSDRFSAERPKGSFSTLEIQRTEQGDSAMYLCASSPSTGPPYEQYFGPGTRLTVT.

This clonotype was seen only once. The CDR3 coding sequence is TGTGCCAGCAGTTACCCGGGGTCGAACACCGGGGAGCTGTTTTTT. This gives the protein CASSYPGSNTGELFF. The chain links TRBV6-5 to TRBJ2-2; D might be TRBD2 (5 bases). V was clipped by 2 bases and J by 0 bases, with 7 bases between them. The germline gives CDR1 MNHEY, CDR2 SVGAGI. The CDR3 contains 15 residues.

The rearrangement joins TRBV6-1 to TRBJ2-3, with 11 bases that match TRBD1. The CDR3 is made up of 15 amino acids. V shed 3 bases and J 4 bases; nucleotides not matched to a gene: 3. CDR1 and CDR2 (germline): MNHNS, SASEGT. The DNA of the CDR3 is TGTGCCAGCAGTGATGGGACAGGGGGGGCAGATACGCAGTATTTT. This codes for CASSDGTGGADTQYF.

The table lists this clonotype with a few counts. The V and J genes are TRBV6-2 or TRBV6-3 and TRBJ2-2; D ambiguous. CDR1 is MNHEY, CDR2 SVGEGT, per germline. Trimming removed 2 bases at V and 2 bases at J, with 9 bases between. The CDR3 is made up of 15 amino acids. The DNA of the CDR3 is TGTGCCAGCAGTTACGATTGGGGAAACACCGGGGAGCTGTTTTTT. This codes for CASSYDWGNTGELFF.

In its sample, this clonotype was seen a few times. V is TRBV12-3 or TRBV12-4 and J is TRBJ2-1; 12 positions agree with TRBD1. This CDR3 region has 15 residues. The V gene end was trimmed by 7 bases and the J gene end by 7 bases; junction bases not matched to a gene: 8. The CDR3 loop reads CASTLGQGARNEQFF. As DNA, the CDR3 is TGTGCCAGCACCCTGGGACAGGGGGCTAGAAATGAGCAGTTCTTC.

The chain recombines TRBV7-6 with TRBJ1-3; 9 bases fit TRBD1. V lost 2 bases to trimming and J lost 3 bases; unmatched junction nucleotides: 11. CDR1 is SGHVS, CDR2 FNYEAQ, per germline. The CDR3 covers 18 residues. DNA of the CDR3: TGTGCCAGCAGCTTAAAACCGGCGGACAGGGGCAGTGGAAACACCATATATTTT. Amino acids: CASSLKPADRGSGNTIYF.

The chain combines TRBV7-9 with TRBJ1-3; tentatively, D is TRBD1 (6 bases). The CDR3 has 15 amino acids. The ends were cut back, 6 bases at V and 2 bases at J, with 14 bases in the middle. CDR1 SEHNR and CDR2 FQNEAQ come from the germline V gene (reference sequence). This CDR3 is CASREGGRPGNTIYF. The CDR3, as DNA: TGTGCCAGCAGGGAAGGGGGGAGGCCTGGAAACACCATATATTTT. Combining the CDR3 with reference TRBV7-9 and TRBJ1-3 gives the whole variable domain DTGVSQNPRHKITKRGQNVTFRCDPISEHNRLYWYRQTLGQGPEFLTYFQNEAQLEKSRLLSDRFSAERPKGSFSTLEIQRTEQGDSAMYLCASREGGRPGNTIYFGEGSWLTVV.

V and J are TRBV19 and TRBJ1-1; D possibly corresponds to TRBD1 (6 bases). CDR1 and CDR2 from the germline V gene are LNHDA and SQIVND (reference sequence). This CDR3 has 14 residues. V lost 3 bases, J lost 7 bases, and 15 bases lay in between. The DNA for the CDR3 is TGTGCCAGTAGTATTCGGGGACATAATCTTGAAGCTTTCTTT. Protein sequence: CASSIRGHNLEAFF.

This clonotype appeared a few times. The chain uses TRBV11-3 and TRBJ2-1; 12 nucleotides match TRBD2. This CDR3 has 15 amino acids. V trimming: 5 bases; J trimming: 7 bases; junction bases outside the gene matches: 6. Germline CDR1 SGHNT, CDR2 YENEEA. The CDR3 is CASSIGLAGYNEQFF. For the CDR3, the DNA is TGTGCCAGCAGCATCGGACTAGCGGGGTATAATGAGCAGTTCTTC.

The rearrangement links TRBV7-2 to TRBJ2-1; D not resolved. The germline V and J ends were trimmed by 5 bases and 4 bases, with 3 bases remaining between them. The CDR3 totals 11 residues. The germline V gene encodes CDR1 SGHTA and CDR2 FQGNSA. CDR3 region: CASSVYNEQFF. CDR3 nucleotide sequence: TGTGCCAGCAGCGTATACAATGAGCAGTTCTTC.